This T cell receptor (beta chain) was obtained from a study of T cell clones after liver transplantation. The CDR3 is made up of 16 amino acids. V was clipped by 4 bases and J by 1 base; unmatched bases: 9. Germline CDR1 and CDR2: SGHRS and YFSETQ. Profiled with immunoSEQ multiplex PCR; TCRdb holds only in-frame clones, not every one. The sample contains tens of thousands of clones, roughly 80% of which appear only once. The specimen comprised CD4+ T cells from blood, sampled before liver transplant. The receptor was isolated from a human donor who received a liver transplant. The J gene is TRBJ2-3, the V gene TRBV5-1, with 7 bases fitting TRBD1. For the CDR3, the DNA is TGCGCCAGCAGCACGGACGGACAGGAGGGCACAGATACGCAGTATTTT. Translated: CASSTDGQEGTDTQYF.